These T cell receptor beta chains were read from a single sample in a study of cytomegalovirus exposure and HLA in healthy donors. Some clones are missing from TCRdb's copy, which holds only in-frame ones; the method was immunoSEQ multiplex PCR. Altogether about 230,000 clones are present, more than 75% being singletons, with the ten largest covering over 1%. The source material was PBMCs. The receptors come from a human donor in good health. Each CDR3 is given with its conserved first and last residue. Each record gives: V gene, D gene, J gene, clone size, CDR3 DNA, CDR3 protein. A D gene is named only where the DNA matches it firmly. A clone size is listed for some rows: how often the clone was seen (once, few, many), or a class if it is expanded.

v_call: TRBV7-9; d_call: NA; j_call: TRBJ2-7; clone_size: NA; cdr3_nt: TGTTCCAGCAGCTTAGGCGGGACTCTCTCCTACGAGCAGTACTTC; cdr3_aa: CSSSLGGTLSYEQYF
v_call: TRBV7-9; d_call: NA; j_call: TRBJ2-7; clone_size: NA; cdr3_nt: TGTGCCAGCAACCCCGGGGAGGGGGTGTTCTACGAGCAGTACTTC; cdr3_aa: CASNPGEGVFYEQYF
v_call: TRBV7-9; d_call: TRBD2; j_call: TRBJ2-2; clone_size: once; cdr3_nt: TGTGCCAGCAGCAACCCCGGAGCGGGAGGGCGCCGGGAGCTGTTTTTT; cdr3_aa: CASSNPGAGGRRELFF
v_call: TRBV7-9; d_call: TRBD2; j_call: TRBJ2-5; clone_size: NA; cdr3_nt: TGTGCCACCAGAGCGGGAGGAGGAGCGGAGACCCAGTACTTC; cdr3_aa: CATRAGGGAETQYF
v_call: TRBV28; d_call: TRBD2; j_call: TRBJ2-3; clone_size: NA; cdr3_nt: TGTGCCAGCAGTTCAAATCGGGGGAGGGCCACAGATACGCAGTATTTT; cdr3_aa: CASSSNRGRATDTQYF
v_call: TRBV21-1; d_call: NA; j_call: TRBJ2-3; clone_size: NA; cdr3_nt: TGTGCCAGCAGCTCCACAGCGGGAGCAAGCACAGATACGCAGTATTTT; cdr3_aa: CASSSTAGASTDTQYF
v_call: TRBV9; d_call: NA; j_call: TRBJ1-1; clone_size: NA; cdr3_nt: TGTGCCAGACAGGGCCCCGACACTGAAGCTTTCTTT; cdr3_aa: CARQGPDTEAFF
v_call: TRBV7-9; d_call: NA; j_call: TRBJ2-6; clone_size: NA; cdr3_nt: TGTGCCAGCAGCTTAGGGGTTGCAGGGAGGTCCTCTGGGGCCAACGTCCTGACTTTC; cdr3_aa: CASSLGVAGRSSGANVLTF
v_call: TRBV6-6; d_call: TRBD1; j_call: TRBJ2-7; clone_size: once; cdr3_nt: TGTGCCAGCAGTTTAGGGACAGGGATCTACGAGCAGTACTTC; cdr3_aa: CASSLGTGIYEQYF
v_call: TRBV7-9; d_call: TRBD1; j_call: TRBJ1-2; clone_size: NA; cdr3_nt: TGTGCCAGCAGCCGGGGACAGGGAAATGGAGGCTACACCTTC; cdr3_aa: CASSRGQGNGGYTF
v_call: TRBV29-1; d_call: NA; j_call: TRBJ2-3; clone_size: NA; cdr3_nt: TGCAGCGTAGGAGTGGTCCAGGGGACAGATACGCAGTATTTT; cdr3_aa: CSVGVVQGTDTQYF
v_call: TRBV6-6; d_call: NA; j_call: TRBJ2-1; clone_size: NA; cdr3_nt: TGTGCCAGCAGTTACTCGGGGACACGTACCTATGAGCAGTTCTTC; cdr3_aa: CASSYSGTRTYEQFF
v_call: TRBV18; d_call: TRBD2; j_call: TRBJ2-1; clone_size: NA; cdr3_nt: TGTGCCAGCTCACCACCTGCTAGCGGGGCTGTATTCGGCAATGAGCAGTTCTTC; cdr3_aa: CASSPPASGAVFGNEQFF
v_call: TRBV28; d_call: TRBD2; j_call: TRBJ2-1; clone_size: NA; cdr3_nt: TGTGCCAGCAGTTTATTTTCTAGCGGAGGAAACAATGAGCAGTTCTTC; cdr3_aa: CASSLFSSGGNNEQFF
v_call: TRBV5-1; d_call: TRBD2; j_call: TRBJ2-7; clone_size: NA; cdr3_nt: TGCGCCAGCAGCTTGGGGGACTTAGCGGGAGTCTACGAGCAGTACTTC; cdr3_aa: CASSLGDLAGVYEQYF
v_call: TRBV5-1; d_call: TRBD1; j_call: TRBJ1-2; clone_size: once; cdr3_nt: TGCGCCAGCAGCCCCTCGGGACAGGATATCGACTATGGCTACACCTTC; cdr3_aa: CASSPSGQDIDYGYTF
v_call: TRBV10-3; d_call: TRBD1; j_call: TRBJ2-1; clone_size: NA; cdr3_nt: TGTGCCATCAGTGGATCGGGACAGAACAATGAGCAGTTCTTC; cdr3_aa: CAISGSGQNNEQFF
v_call: TRBV4-2; d_call: TRBD1; j_call: TRBJ1-1; clone_size: few; cdr3_nt: TGTGCCAGCAGCCAAGCAGGACAGGGGACTGAAGCTTTCTTT; cdr3_aa: CASSQAGQGTEAFF
v_call: TRBV6-5; d_call: TRBD2; j_call: TRBJ2-5; clone_size: NA; cdr3_nt: TGTGCCAGCAGGCAGACTAGCGGGAGGGCGGAGACCCAGTACTTC; cdr3_aa: CASRQTSGRAETQYF
v_call: TRBV7-2; d_call: TRBD2; j_call: TRBJ2-7; clone_size: NA; cdr3_nt: TGTGCCATCTTGGGGCCCGGGGGGACCTACTACGAGCAGTACTTC; cdr3_aa: CAILGPGGTYYEQYF
v_call: TRBV25-1; d_call: NA; j_call: TRBJ2-5; clone_size: few; cdr3_nt: TGTGCCAGCAGTGAATCAAAAGGGGCTGCGAGGGAGACCCAGTACTTC; cdr3_aa: CASSESKGAARETQYF
v_call: TRBV19; d_call: TRBD2; j_call: TRBJ2-3; clone_size: NA; cdr3_nt: TGTGCCAGTAGTACCCTTTTTAGCGGGGGTAGCACAGATACGCAGTATTTT; cdr3_aa: CASSTLFSGGSTDTQYF
v_call: TRBV7-3; d_call: NA; j_call: TRBJ2-3; clone_size: NA; cdr3_nt: TGTGCCAGCAGCCCGGCGGGCAATACGCAGTATTTT; cdr3_aa: CASSPAGNTQYF
v_call: TRBV18; d_call: TRBD1; j_call: TRBJ2-5; clone_size: once; cdr3_nt: TGTGCCAGCTCACCACCAGGGACAGGTCAAGAGACCCAGTACTTC; cdr3_aa: CASSPPGTGQETQYF
v_call: TRBV7-8; d_call: NA; j_call: TRBJ1-3; clone_size: few; cdr3_nt: TGTGCCAGCAGCCATGGAGCAGATGGAAACACCATATATTTT; cdr3_aa: CASSHGADGNTIYF
v_call: TRBV9; d_call: NA; j_call: TRBJ1-4; clone_size: NA; cdr3_nt: TGTGCCAGCAGCGTAGCAGACAGGATCAATGAAAAACTGTTTTTT; cdr3_aa: CASSVADRINEKLFF
v_call: TRBV5-1; d_call: TRBD1; j_call: TRBJ1-1; clone_size: NA; cdr3_nt: TGCGCCAGCAGCTCCGGGACAGGGAGGACTGAAGCTTTCTTT; cdr3_aa: CASSSGTGRTEAFF
v_call: TRBV7-3; d_call: TRBD2; j_call: TRBJ2-2; clone_size: once; cdr3_nt: TGTGCCAGCAGCTTGGGGACTAGCGGGAGAGTGGCCGGGGAGCTGTTTTTT; cdr3_aa: CASSLGTSGRVAGELFF
v_call: TRBV7-9; d_call: NA; j_call: TRBJ2-7; clone_size: NA; cdr3_nt: TGTTCCAGCAGCTCCTTCCCCGGCAGGGCTCAATACGAGCAGTACTTC; cdr3_aa: CSSSSFPGRAQYEQYF
v_call: TRBV5-4; d_call: NA; j_call: TRBJ2-4; clone_size: NA; cdr3_nt: TGTGCCAGCAGCTTGGGCAGGGTGAAAAACATTCAGTACTTC; cdr3_aa: CASSLGRVKNIQYF
v_call: TRBV5-1; d_call: NA; j_call: TRBJ2-5; clone_size: NA; cdr3_nt: TGCGCCAGCAGCCGACAAATGCCGAGGACTCCAGAGACCCAGTACTTC; cdr3_aa: CASSRQMPRTPETQYF